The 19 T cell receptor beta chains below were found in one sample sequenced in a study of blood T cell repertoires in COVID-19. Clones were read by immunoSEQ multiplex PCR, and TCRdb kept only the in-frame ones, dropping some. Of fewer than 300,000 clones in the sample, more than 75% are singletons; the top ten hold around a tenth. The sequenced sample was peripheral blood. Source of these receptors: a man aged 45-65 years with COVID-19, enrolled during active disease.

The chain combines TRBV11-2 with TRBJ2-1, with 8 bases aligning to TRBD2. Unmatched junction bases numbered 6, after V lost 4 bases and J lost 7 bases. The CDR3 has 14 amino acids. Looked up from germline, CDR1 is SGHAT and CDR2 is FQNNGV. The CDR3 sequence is CASSYQPGGNEQFF. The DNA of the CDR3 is TGTGCCAGCAGCTATCAACCGGGGGGGAATGAGCAGTTCTTC.

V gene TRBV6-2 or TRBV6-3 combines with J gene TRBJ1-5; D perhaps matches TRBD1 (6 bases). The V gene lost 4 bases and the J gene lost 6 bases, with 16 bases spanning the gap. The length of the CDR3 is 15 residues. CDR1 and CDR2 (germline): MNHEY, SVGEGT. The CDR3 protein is CASSSDQGYSQPQHF. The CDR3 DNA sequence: TGTGCCAGCAGTTCAGACCAGGGGTACAGTCAGCCCCAGCATTTT.

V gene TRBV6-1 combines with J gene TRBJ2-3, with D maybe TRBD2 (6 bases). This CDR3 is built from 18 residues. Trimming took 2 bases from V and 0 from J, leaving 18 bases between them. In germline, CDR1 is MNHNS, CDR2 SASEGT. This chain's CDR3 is CASSERSGRDSSTDTQYF. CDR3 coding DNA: TGTGCCAGCAGTGAAAGGAGCGGGCGGGATTCTAGCACAGATACGCAGTATTTT.

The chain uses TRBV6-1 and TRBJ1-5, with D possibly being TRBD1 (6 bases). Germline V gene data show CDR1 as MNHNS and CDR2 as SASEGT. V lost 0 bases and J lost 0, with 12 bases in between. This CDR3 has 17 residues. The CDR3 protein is CASSEARQVNSNQPQHF. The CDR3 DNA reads TGTGCCAGCAGTGAAGCCCGACAGGTGAATAGCAATCAGCCCCAGCATTTT.

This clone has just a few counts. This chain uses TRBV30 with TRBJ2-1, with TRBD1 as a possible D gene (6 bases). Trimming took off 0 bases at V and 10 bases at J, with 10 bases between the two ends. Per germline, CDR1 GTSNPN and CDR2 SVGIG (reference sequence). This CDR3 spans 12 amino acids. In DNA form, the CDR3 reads TGTGCCTGGAGTGTACGAGGGACAGAGCAGTTCTTC. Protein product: CAWSVRGTEQFF.

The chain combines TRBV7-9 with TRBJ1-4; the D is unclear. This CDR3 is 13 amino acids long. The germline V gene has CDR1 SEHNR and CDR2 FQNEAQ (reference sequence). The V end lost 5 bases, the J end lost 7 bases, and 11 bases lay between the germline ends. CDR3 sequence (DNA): TGTGCCAGCAGCCCAACTCTTCTTGAAAAACTGTTTTTT. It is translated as CASSPTLLEKLFF.

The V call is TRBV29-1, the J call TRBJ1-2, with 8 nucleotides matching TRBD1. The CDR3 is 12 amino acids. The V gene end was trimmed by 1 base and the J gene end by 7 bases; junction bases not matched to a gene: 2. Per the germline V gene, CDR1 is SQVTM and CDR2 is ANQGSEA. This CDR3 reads CSVEGQGFGYTF. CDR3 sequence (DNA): TGCAGCGTTGAAGGACAGGGGTTTGGCTACACCTTC.

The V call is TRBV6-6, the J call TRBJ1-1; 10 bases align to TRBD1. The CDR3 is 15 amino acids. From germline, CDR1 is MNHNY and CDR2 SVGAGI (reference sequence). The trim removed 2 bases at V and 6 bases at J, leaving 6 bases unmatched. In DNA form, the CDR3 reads TGTGCCAGCAGTTACCCCGGGACAGGGGTACCTGAAGCTTTCTTT. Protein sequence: CASSYPGTGVPEAFF.

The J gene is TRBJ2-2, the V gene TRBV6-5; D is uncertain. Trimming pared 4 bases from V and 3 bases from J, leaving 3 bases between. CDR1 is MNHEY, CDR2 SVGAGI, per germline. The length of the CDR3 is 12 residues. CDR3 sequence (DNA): TGTGCCAGCAGTTCGGACACCGGGGAGCTGTTTTTT. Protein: CASSSDTGELFF.

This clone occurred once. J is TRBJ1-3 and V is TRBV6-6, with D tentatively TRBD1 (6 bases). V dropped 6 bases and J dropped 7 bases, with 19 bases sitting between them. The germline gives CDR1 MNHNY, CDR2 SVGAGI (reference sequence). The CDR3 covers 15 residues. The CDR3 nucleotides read TGTGCCAGCAGACCGAACAGGGTATTAGGGAACACCATATATTTT. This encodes CASRPNRVLGNTIYF.

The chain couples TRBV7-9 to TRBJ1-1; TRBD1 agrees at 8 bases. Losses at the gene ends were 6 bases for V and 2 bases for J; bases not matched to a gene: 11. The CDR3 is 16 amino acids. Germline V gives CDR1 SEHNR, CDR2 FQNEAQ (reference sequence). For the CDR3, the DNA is TGTGCCAGCAGAACCCGGACAGGGAATGAAAACACTGAAGCTTTCTTT. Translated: CASRTRTGNENTEAFF. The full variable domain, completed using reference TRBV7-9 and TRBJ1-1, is DTGVSQNPRHKITKRGQNVTFRCDPISEHNRLYWYRQTLGQGPEFLTYFQNEAQLEKSRLLSDRFSAERPKGSFSTLEIQRTEQGDSAMYLCASRTRTGNENTEAFFGQGTRLTVV.

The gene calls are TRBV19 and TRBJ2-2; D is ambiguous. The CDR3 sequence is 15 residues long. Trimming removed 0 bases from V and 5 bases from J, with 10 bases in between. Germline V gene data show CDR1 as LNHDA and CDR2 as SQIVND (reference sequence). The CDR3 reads CASSIDRVQTGELFF. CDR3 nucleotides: TGTGCCAGTAGTATAGATCGTGTTCAGACCGGGGAGCTGTTTTTT.

CDR3 sequence reads: CASSFDSAYEQYF. The CDR3 region has the DNA TGTGCCAGCAGCTTTGACAGTGCCTACGAGCAGTACTTC. The chain employs TRBV2 and TRBJ2-7; possibly TRBD1 for D (5 bases). The CDR3 has 13 residues. Germline V gene lookup returns CDR1 SNHLY and CDR2 FYNNEI. Trimming took 6 bases from V and 2 from J, leaving 11 bases between them.

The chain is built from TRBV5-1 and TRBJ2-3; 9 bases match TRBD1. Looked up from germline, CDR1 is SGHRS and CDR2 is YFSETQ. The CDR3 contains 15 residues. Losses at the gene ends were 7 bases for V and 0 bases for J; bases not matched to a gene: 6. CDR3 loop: CASYRGRTSTDTQYF. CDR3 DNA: TGCGCCAGCTACAGGGGGCGGACGAGCACAGATACGCAGTATTTT.

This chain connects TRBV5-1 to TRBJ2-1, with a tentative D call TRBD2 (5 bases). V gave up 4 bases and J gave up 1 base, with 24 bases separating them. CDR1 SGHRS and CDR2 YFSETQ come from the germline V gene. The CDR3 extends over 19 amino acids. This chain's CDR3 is CASSQWPRVDGGSYNEQFF. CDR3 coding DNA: TGCGCCAGCAGCCAATGGCCTAGGGTGGATGGAGGATCCTACAATGAGCAGTTCTTC.

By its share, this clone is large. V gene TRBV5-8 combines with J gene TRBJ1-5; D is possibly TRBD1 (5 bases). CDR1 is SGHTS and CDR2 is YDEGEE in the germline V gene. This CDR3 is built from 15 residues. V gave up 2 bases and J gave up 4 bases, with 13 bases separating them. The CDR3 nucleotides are TGTGCCAGCAGCTTATTCGCAGGGTGGAATCAGCCCCAGCATTTT. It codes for CASSLFAGWNQPQHF.

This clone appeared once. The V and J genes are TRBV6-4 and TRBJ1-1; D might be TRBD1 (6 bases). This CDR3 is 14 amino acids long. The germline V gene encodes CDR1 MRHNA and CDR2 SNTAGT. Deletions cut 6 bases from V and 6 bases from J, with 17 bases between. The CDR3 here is CASRTGPGYPEAFF. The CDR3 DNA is TGTGCCAGCAGGACAGGCCCGGGGTATCCTGAAGCTTTCTTT.

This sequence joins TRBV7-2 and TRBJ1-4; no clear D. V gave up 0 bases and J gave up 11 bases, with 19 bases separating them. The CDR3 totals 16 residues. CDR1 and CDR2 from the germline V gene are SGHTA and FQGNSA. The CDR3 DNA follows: TGTGCCAGCAGCTTAGCGAGCGGAGCAACTAATGGGAAACTGTTTTTT. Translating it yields CASSLASGATNGKLFF.

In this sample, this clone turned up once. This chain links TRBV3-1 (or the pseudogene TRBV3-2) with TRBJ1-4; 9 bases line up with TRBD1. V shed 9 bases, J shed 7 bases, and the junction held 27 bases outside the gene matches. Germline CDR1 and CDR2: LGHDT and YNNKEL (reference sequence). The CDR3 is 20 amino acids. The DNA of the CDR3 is TGTGCCAGGAAGAGGCCCGACGCCGGGACAGGGATAGGTTTTCGTGAAAAACTGTTTTTT. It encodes CARKRPDAGTGIGFREKLFF.